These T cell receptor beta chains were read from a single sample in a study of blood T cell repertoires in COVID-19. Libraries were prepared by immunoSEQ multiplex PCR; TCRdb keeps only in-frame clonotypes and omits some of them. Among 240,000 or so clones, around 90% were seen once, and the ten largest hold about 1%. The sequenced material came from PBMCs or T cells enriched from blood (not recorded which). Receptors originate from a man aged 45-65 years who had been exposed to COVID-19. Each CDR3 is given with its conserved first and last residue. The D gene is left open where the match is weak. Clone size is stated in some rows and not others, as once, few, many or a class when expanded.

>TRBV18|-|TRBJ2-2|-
TGTGCCAGCTCACCATACTCGAACACCGGGGAGCTGTTTTTT
CASSPYSNTGELFF
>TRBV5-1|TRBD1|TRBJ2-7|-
TGCGCCAGCAGTCAGACAGGGGGCGCCTACGAGCAGTACTTC
CASSQTGGAYEQYF
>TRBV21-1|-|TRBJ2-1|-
TGTGCCAGCAGCAACTTCCCAGGAGAGCAGTTCTTC
CASSNFPGEQFF
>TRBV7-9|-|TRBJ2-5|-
TGTGCCAGCAGCGGGAAACAGGGTCTACAAGAGACCCAGTACTTC
CASSGKQGLQETQYF
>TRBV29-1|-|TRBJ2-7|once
TGCAGCGTAGATCAGGGAGGCGAGCAGTACTTC
CSVDQGGEQYF
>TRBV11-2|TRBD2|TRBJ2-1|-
TGTGCCAGCCCCCTAGCGGGAAGGTTTTTCGATGAGCAGTTCTTC
CASPLAGRFFDEQFF
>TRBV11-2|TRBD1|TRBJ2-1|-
TGTGCCAGCAGCTTAGAATGGACAGGGGGCAGTGAGCAGTTCTTC
CASSLEWTGGSEQFF
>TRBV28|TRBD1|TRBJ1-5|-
TGTGCCAGCAGAGGACAGGGGAGCAATCAGCCCCAGCATTTT
CASRGQGSNQPQHF
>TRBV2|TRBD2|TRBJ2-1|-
TGTGCCAGCACCGGGGGGTATGGGAATGAGCAGTTCTTC
CASTGGYGNEQFF
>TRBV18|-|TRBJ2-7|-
TGTGCCAGCTCACCGGGGCAGTCACCGGGGGAACCGTACTTC
CASSPGQSPGEPYF
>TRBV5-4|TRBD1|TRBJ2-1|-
TGTGCCAGCAGCTTAGGACAGGGGTGGGGCGATGAGCAGTTCTTC
CASSLGQGWGDEQFF
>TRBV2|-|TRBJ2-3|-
TGTGCCAGCAGTAGTAGCGGACGCACAGATACGCAGTATTTT
CASSSSGRTDTQYF
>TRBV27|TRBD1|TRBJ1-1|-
TGTGCCAGCAGTTTATGGGTGACAGGGCCGAACACTGAAGCTTTCTTT
CASSLWVTGPNTEAFF
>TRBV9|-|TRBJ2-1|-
TGTGCCAGCAGCCCCAGGGGCGGAGGGACTACCCGAAACAATGAGCAGTTCTTC
CASSPRGGGTTRNNEQFF
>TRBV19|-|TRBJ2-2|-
TGTGCCAGTAGCCCCCTGGGACTCACCCCCGGGGAGCTGTTTTTT
CASSPLGLTPGELFF
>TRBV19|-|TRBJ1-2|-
TGTGCCAGTAGTACCCCCTCCAGTGGGAGGTATGGCTACACCTTC
CASSTPSSGRYGYTF
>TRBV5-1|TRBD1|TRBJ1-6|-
TGCGCCAGCAGCTTGGGGGTCGGGACAGATAATTCACCCCTCCACTTT
CASSLGVGTDNSPLHF
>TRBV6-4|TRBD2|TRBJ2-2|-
TGTGCCAGCAGTACGGGACGGCGCGGGGGAACCGGGGAGCTGTTTTTT
CASSTGRRGGTGELFF
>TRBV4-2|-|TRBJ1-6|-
TGTGCCAGCAGCACGCAACAGGGAGGGTTTAATAATTCACCCCTCCACTTT
CASSTQQGGFNNSPLHF
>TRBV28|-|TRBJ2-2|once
TGTGCCAGCAATAGGGGGGGACCGAACACCGGGGAGCTGTTTTTT
CASNRGGPNTGELFF
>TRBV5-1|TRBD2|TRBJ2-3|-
TGCGCCAGCAGCTTGGGGCTAGCGGGGCCGCGATGGCCAGATACGCAGTATTTT
CASSLGLAGPRWPDTQYF
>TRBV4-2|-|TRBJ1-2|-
TGTGCCAGCAGAACTTACAGAGCCTATGGCTACACCTTC
CASRTYRAYGYTF
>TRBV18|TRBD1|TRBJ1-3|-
TGTGCCAGCTCACCAGCGGGACAGGGGGCTGGAAACACCATATATTTT
CASSPAGQGAGNTIYF
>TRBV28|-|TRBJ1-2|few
TGTGCCAGCAGTTTCCAGGGTGGCTATGGCTACACCTTC
CASSFQGGYGYTF
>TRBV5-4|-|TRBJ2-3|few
TGTGCCAGCAGCTTGGTTCAGGGGGGTAGCACAGATACGCAGTATTTT
CASSLVQGGSTDTQYF
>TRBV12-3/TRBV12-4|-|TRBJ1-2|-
TGTGCCAGCAGTTTAACAGACTATGGCTACACCTTC
CASSLTDYGYTF
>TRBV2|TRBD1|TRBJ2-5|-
TGTGCCAGCAGTGTGGGACAGGGGATGGAGACCCAGTACTTC
CASSVGQGMETQYF
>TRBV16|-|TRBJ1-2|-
TGTGCCAGCAGCCAAGGACAGATCGGCGGCTACACCTTC
CASSQGQIGGYTF
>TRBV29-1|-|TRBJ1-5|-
TGCAGCGGGGCCGACAGTCTCAATCAGCCCCAGCATTTT
CSGADSLNQPQHF
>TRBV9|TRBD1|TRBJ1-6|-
TGTGCCAGCAGCGTGGGACAGGGAGATTCACCCCTCCACTTT
CASSVGQGDSPLHF
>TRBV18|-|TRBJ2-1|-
TGTGCCAGCTCACCGCTTTACGGCCACTCGAGGACTTACAATGAGCAGTTCTTC
CASSPLYGHSRTYNEQFF
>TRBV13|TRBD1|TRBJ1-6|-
TGTGCCAGCAGCTCCAGGGGGTATAATTCACCCCTCCACTTT
CASSSRGYNSPLHF
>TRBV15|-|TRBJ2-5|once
TGTGCCACCAGCCCCAGGTACCAAGAGACCCAGTACTTC
CATSPRYQETQYF
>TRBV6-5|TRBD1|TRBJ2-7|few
TGTGCCAGCAGAGTGGGACAGATTTTATACGAGCAGTACTTC
CASRVGQILYEQYF
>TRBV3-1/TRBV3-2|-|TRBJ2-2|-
TGTGCCAGCAGTCACGAAACTCGCACCGGGGAGCTGTTTTTT
CASSHETRTGELFF
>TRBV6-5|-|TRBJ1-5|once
TGTGCCAGCAGTTTACAGGGCGTGGGCAATCAGCCCCAGCATTTT
CASSLQGVGNQPQHF
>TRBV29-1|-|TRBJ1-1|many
TGCAGCGTTGAAAGTCGGCTACGCGGAGCTTTCTTT
CSVESRLRGAFF